Described below is a single T cell receptor beta chain sequence and its context. Repertoires were generated with immunoSEQ multiplex PCR, while TCRdb's copy carries only in-frame clones and drops some. The sample lists 170,000 or so clones, approximately 94% seen once, with 1.3% to 1.5% in the top ten. The sample belongs to a study of control samples from healthy donors and cancer patients. Sequencing was done on a sample of blood. This TCR came from a woman aged 18-29 years in good health.

For the CDR3, the DNA is TGTGCCAGCAGTTCCTTGGGACAGGGTAGGGAGACCCAGTACTTC. This codes for CASSSLGQGRETQYF. The chain combines TRBV2 with TRBJ2-5; the match to TRBD1 covers 9 bases. Germline CDR1 reads SNHLY; CDR2 reads FYNNEI. The CDR3 contains 15 residues. Germline trimming cut 5 bases from V and 5 bases from J; bases unmatched to any gene: 9.